These 3 T cell receptor beta chains were sequenced from one sample in a study of cytomegalovirus exposure and HLA in healthy donors. 13 Jbeta primers and 60 Vbeta primers were used for the PCR. Data came from immunoSEQ multiplex PCR; TCRdb stores just in-frame clones and leaves some out. The sample includes about 150,000 clones, approximately 84% of them seen just once. The sequencing input was PBMCs. The origin of the receptors is a woman aged 50 to 60 in good health and CMV-seropositive.

The CDR3 DNA is TGCGCCAGCAGTGAAGGGGCTGGCACAGATACGCAGTATTTT. Translated: CASSEGAGTDTQYF. J is TRBJ2-3 and V is TRBV10-1, with D maybe TRBD1 (5 bases). V shed 3 bases and J shed 1 base, with 8 bases lying between them. CDR3 length equals 14 residues. Looked up from germline, CDR1 is WNHNN and CDR2 is SYGVQD (reference sequence).

This clone has only a few counts. V gene TRBV7-2 combines with J gene TRBJ2-5, with 8 bases matching TRBD2. V gave up 5 bases and J gave up 5 bases; unmatched junction bases: 7. Germline CDR1 reads SGHTA; CDR2 reads FQGNSA. The CDR3 has 14 residues. The CDR3 nucleotides are TGTGCCAGCAGCCCCGGGGGGGCGGGGGAGACCCAGTACTTC. This translates into CASSPGGAGETQYF.

This CDR3 reads CASSPGPGSGSSYNEQFF. DNA for the CDR3: TGTGCCAGCTCACCGGGCCCGGGGTCAGGTAGTTCCTACAATGAGCAGTTCTTC. The chain has TRBV18 and TRBJ2-1, with a tentative D call TRBD2 (5 bases). The V gene lost 3 bases and the J gene lost 1 base, with 19 bases spanning the gap. The germline V gene encodes CDR1 KGHSH and CDR2 LQKENI. The CDR3 has 18 residues.